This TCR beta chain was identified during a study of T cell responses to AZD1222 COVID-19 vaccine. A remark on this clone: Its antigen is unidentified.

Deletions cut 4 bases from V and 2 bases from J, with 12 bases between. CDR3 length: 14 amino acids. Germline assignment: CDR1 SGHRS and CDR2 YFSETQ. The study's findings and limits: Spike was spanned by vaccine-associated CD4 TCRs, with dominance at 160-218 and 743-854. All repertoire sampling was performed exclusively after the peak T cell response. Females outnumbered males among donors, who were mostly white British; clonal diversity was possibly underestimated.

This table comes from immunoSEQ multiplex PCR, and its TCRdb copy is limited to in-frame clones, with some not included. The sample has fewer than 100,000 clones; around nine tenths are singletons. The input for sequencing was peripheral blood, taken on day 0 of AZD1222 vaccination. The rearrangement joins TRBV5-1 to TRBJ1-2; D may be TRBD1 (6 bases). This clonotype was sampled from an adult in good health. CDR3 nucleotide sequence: TGCGCCAGCAGCCCACTACAGGGCAACTATGGCTACACCTTC. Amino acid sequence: CASSPLQGNYGYTF.